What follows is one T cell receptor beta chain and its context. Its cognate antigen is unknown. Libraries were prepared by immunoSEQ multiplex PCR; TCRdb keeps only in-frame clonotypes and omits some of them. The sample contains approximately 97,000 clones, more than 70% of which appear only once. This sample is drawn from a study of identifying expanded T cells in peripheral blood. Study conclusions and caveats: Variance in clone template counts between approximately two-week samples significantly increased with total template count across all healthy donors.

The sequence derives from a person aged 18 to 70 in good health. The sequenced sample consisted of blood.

CDR3 DNA sequence: TGTGCCAGCAGCGGGGAGGCGGGAGACCCGGGAGAGCAGTACTTC. Translation gives CASSGEAGDPGEQYF. The rearrangement uses TRBV7-2 and TRBJ2-5; 7 nucleotides agree with TRBD2. This CDR3 contains 15 residues. Germline V gives CDR1 SGHTA, CDR2 FQGNSA. The J segment lost 11 bases and the V segment lost 5 bases, leaving 17 bases of the junction unmatched.